This T cell receptor (beta chain) was captured in a study of breast tumors, draining lymph nodes, adjacent tissues. Each CDR3 protein gets one entry after TCRdb re-called the multiplex PCR reads with MiXCR. The data hold approximately 130,000 distinct CDR3 sequences, with around 20% observed a single time. Axillary draining lymph nodes of breast cancer patients supplied the node samples. Notes on this clonotype: Its antigen remains unidentified. A much larger clone sits a single nucleotide away, making a read error possible.

Germline V lookup: CDR1 MDHEN, CDR2 SYDVKM. The CDR3 spans 14 residues. Study-wide points: Data only fit, rather than demonstrated, lymph node origin of most tumor T cells. Tumors had less TCR diversity than lymph nodes, more than nontumor tissue.

The TCR was taken from a female donor with breast cancer. Some clones in this sample may be carry-over from other donors' samples. The V and J genes are TRBV28 and TRBJ2-5; 11 bases line up with TRBD2. The sample taken for sequencing was axillary lymph node tissue. The CDR3 loop is CASSLTSGSETLYF. DNA for the CDR3: TGTGCCAGCAGTTTAACTAGCGGGAGTGAGACCCTGTACTTC.